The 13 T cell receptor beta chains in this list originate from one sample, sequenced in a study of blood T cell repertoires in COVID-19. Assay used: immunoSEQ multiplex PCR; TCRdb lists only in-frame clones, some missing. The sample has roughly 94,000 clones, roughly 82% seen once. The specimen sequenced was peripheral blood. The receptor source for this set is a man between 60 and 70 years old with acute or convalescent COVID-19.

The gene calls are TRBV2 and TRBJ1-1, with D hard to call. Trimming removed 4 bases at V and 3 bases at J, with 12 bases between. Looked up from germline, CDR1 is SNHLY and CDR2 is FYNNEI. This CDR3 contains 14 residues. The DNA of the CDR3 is TGTGCCAGCAGTGGGGTGTCGGGGTACACTGAAGCTTTCTTT. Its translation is CASSGVSGYTEAFF.

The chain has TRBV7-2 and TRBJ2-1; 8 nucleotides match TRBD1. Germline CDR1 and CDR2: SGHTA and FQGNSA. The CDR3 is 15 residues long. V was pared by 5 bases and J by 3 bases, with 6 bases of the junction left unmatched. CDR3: CASSPPDRGYNEQFF. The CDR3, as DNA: TGTGCCAGCAGCCCTCCCGACAGGGGCTACAATGAGCAGTTCTTC.

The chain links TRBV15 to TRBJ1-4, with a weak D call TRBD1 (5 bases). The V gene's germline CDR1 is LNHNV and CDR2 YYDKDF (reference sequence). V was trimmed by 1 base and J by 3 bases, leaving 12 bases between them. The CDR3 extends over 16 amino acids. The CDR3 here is CATSRGGGVPNEKLFF. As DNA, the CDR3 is TGTGCCACCAGCAGAGGTGGGGGGGTCCCTAATGAAAAACTGTTTTTT.

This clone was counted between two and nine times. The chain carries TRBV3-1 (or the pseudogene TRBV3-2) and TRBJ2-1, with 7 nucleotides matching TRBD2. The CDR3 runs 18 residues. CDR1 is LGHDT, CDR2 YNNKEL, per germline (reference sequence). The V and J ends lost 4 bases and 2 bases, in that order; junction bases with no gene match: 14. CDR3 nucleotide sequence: TGTGCCAGCAGCCCCCCAGGACTAGGGGTAGGAGCCTACAATGAGCAGTTCTTC. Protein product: CASSPPGLGVGAYNEQFF.

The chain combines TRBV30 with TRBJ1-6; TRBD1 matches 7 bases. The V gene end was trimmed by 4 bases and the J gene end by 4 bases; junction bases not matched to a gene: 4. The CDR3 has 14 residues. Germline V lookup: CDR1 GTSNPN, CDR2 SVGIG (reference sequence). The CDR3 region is CAWTRQGYNSPLHF. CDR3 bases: TGTGCCTGGACGCGACAGGGTTATAATTCACCCCTCCACTTT.

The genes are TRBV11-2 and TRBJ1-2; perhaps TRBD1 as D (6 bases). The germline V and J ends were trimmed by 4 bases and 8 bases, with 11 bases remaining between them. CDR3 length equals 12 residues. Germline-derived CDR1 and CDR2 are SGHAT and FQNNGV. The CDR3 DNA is TGTGCCAGCAGCTGGGGGGGCACGGGCTACACCTTC. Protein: CASSWGGTGYTF.

The CDR3 here is CASSMTVLGSTDTQYF. CDR3 in DNA: TGCGCCAGCAGCATGACAGTCCTCGGGAGCACAGATACGCAGTATTTT. The rearrangement links TRBV4-1 to TRBJ2-3; possible D gene TRBD1, 5 bases. Germline values: CDR1 MGHRA, CDR2 YSYEKL. The CDR3 spans 16 residues. Trimming pared 5 bases from V and 0 bases from J, leaving 15 bases between.

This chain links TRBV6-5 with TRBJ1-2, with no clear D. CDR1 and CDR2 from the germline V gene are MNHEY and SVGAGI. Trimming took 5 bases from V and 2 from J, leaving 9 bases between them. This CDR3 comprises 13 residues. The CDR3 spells CASSRTENYGYTF. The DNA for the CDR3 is TGTGCCAGCAGTAGGACTGAGAACTATGGCTACACCTTC.

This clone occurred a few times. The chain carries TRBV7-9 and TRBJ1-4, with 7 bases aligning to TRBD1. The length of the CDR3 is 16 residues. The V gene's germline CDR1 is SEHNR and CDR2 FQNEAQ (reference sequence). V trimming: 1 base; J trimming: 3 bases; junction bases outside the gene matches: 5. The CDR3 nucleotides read TGTGCCAGCAGCTTAGGAGTGGGGACAGCTAATGAAAAACTGTTTTTT. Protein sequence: CASSLGVGTANEKLFF.

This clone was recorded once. The CDR3 reads CASSSPTGGRETQYF. The CDR3 DNA sequence: TGTGCCAGCAGTTCCCCGACAGGGGGCCGGGAGACCCAGTACTTC. The rearrangement uses TRBV28 and TRBJ2-5; 10 bases agree with TRBD1. The CDR3 is made up of 15 amino acids. The germline V gene encodes CDR1 MDHEN and CDR2 SYDVKM. Unmatched junction bases numbered 7, after V lost 4 bases and J lost 5 bases. The full variable domain, completed using reference TRBV28 and TRBJ2-5, is DVKVTQSSRYLVKRTGEKVFLECVQDMDHENMFWYRQDPGLGLRLIYFSYDVKMKEKGDIPEGYSVSREKKERFSLILESASTNQTSMYLCASSSPTGGRETQYFGPGTRLLVL.

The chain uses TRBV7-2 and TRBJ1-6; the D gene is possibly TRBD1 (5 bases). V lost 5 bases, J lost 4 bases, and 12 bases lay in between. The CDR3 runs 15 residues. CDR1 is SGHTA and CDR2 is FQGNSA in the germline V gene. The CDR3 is CASSTRTPYNSPLHF. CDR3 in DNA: TGTGCCAGCAGCACCCGGACACCGTATAATTCACCCCTCCACTTT.

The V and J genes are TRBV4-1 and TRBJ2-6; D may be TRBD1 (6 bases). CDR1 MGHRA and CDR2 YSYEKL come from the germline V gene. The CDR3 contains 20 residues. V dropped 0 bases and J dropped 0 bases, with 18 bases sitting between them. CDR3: CASSQDELGAKGSGANVLTF. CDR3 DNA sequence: TGCGCCAGCAGCCAAGATGAGTTGGGGGCAAAGGGCTCTGGGGCCAACGTCCTGACTTTC.

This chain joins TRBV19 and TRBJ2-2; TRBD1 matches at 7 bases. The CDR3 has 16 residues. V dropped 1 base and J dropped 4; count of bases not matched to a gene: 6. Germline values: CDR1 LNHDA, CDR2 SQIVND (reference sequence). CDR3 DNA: TGTGCCAGTAGTATAGGTTCGGGACAGATCACCGGGGAGCTGTTTTTT. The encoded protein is CASSIGSGQITGELFF.